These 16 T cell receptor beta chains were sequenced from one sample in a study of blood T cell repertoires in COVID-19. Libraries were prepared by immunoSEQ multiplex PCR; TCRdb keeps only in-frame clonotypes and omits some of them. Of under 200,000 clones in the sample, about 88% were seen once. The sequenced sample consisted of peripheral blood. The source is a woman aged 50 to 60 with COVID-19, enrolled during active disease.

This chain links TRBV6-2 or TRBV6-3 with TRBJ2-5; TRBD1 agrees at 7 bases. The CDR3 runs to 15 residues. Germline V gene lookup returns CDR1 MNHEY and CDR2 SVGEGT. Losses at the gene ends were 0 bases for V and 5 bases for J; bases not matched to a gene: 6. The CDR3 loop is CASSYSARGSETQYF. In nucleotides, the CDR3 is TGTGCCAGCAGTTACTCAGCCAGGGGGAGCGAGACCCAGTACTTC.

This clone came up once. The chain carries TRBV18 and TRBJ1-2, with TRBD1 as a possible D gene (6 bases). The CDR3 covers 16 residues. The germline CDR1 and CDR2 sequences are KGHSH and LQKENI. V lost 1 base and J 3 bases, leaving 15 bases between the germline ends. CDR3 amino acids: CASSPRPWGRDYGYTF. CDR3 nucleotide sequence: TGTGCCAGCTCACCACGTCCCTGGGGGCGAGACTATGGCTACACCTTC. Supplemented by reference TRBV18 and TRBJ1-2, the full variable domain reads NAGVMQNPRHLVRRRGQEARLRCSPMKGHSHVYWYRQLPEEGLKFMVYLQKENIIDESGMPKERFSAEFPKEGPSILRIQQVVRGDSAAYFCASSPRPWGRDYGYTFGSGTRLTVV.

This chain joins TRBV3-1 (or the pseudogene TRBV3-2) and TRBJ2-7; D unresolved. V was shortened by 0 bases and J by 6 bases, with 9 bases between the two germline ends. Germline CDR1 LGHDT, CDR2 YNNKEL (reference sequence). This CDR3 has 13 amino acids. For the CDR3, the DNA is TGTGCCAGCAGCCAAGAGGGTAGCTCCGAGCAGTACTTC. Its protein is CASSQEGSSEQYF.

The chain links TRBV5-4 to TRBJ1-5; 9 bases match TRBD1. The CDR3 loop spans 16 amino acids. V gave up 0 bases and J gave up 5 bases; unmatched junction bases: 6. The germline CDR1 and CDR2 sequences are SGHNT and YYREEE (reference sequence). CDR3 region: CASSLGGTGHHQPQHF. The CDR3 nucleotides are TGTGCCAGCAGCTTGGGTGGGACAGGGCACCATCAGCCCCAGCATTTT.

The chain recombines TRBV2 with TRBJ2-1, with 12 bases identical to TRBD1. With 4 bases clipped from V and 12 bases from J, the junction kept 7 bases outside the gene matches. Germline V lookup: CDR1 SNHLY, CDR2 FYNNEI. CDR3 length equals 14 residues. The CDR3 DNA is TGTGCCAGCAGTGGGGACAGGGGGCGAATAGCGCAGTTCTTC. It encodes CASSGDRGRIAQFF.

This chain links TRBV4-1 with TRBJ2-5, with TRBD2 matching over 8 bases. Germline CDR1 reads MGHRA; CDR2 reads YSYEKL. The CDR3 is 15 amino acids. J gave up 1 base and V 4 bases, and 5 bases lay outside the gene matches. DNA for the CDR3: TGCGCCAGCAGCCGTAGCGGGGCGTCCCAAGAGACCCAGTACTTC. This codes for CASSRSGASQETQYF.

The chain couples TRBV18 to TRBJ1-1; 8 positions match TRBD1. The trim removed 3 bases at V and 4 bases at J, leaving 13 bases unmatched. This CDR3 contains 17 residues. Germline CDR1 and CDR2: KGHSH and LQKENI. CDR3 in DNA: TGTGCCAGCTCACCGCCCAGGGGGCGCGAGGGGAGCACTGAAGCTTTCTTT. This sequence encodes CASSPPRGREGSTEAFF.

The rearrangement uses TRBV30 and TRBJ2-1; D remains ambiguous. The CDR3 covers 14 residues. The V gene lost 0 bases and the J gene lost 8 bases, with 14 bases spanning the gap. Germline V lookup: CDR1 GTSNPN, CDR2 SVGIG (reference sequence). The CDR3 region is CAWSVLGLLHEQFF. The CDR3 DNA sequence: TGTGCCTGGAGTGTACTCGGTCTACTTCATGAGCAGTTCTTC. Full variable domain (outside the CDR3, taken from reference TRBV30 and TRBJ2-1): SQTIHQWPATLVQPVGSPLSLECTVEGTSNPNLYWYRQAAGRGLQLLFYSVGIGQISSEVPQNLSASRPQDRQFILSSKKLLLSDSGFYLCAWSVLGLLHEQFFGPGTRLTVL.

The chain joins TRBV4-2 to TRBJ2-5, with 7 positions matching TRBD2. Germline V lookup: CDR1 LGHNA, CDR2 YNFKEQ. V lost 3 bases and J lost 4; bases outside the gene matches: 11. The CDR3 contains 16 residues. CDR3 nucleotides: TGTGCCAGCAGCCATCGTAGGAACCAGCGGGGAGAGACCCAGTACTTC. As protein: CASSHRRNQRGETQYF.

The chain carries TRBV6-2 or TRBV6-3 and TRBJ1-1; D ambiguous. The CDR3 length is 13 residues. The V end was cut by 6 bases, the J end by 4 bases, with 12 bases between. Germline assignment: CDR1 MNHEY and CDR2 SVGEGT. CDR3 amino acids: CASSPPGSTEAFF. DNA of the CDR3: TGTGCCAGCAGCCCCCCCGGGTCCACTGAAGCTTTCTTT.

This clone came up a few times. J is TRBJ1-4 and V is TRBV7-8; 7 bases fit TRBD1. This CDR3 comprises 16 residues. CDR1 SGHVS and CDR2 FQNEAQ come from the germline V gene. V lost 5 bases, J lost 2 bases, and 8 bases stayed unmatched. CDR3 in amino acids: CASSPDRVWTNEKLFF. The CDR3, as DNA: TGTGCCAGCAGCCCAGACAGGGTGTGGACTAATGAAAAACTGTTTTTT.

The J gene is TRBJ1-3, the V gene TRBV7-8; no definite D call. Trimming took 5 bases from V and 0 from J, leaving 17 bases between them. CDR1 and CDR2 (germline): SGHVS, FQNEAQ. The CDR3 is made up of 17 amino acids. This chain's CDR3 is CASSRVDGRTSGNTIYF. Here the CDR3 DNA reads TGTGCCAGCAGCCGGGTGGACGGGAGGACCTCTGGAAACACCATATATTTT.

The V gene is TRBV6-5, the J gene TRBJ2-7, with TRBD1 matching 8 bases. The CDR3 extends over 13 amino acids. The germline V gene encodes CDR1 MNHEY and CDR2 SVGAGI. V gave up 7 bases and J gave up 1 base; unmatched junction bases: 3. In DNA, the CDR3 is TGTGCCAGCACCGACAGGGGATCCTACGAGCAGTACTTC. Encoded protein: CASTDRGSYEQYF.

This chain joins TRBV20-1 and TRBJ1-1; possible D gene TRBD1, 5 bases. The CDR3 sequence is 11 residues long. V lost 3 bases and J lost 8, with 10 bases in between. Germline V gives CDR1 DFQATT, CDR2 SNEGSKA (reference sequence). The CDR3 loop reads CSARGGWEAFF. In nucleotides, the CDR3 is TGCAGTGCTAGGGGGGGGTGGGAAGCTTTCTTT.

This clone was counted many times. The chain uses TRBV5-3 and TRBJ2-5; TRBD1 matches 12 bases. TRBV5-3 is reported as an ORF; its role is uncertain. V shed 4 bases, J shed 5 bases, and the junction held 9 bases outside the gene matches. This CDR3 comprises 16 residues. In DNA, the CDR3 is TGTGCCAGAAGCCCCCTCGGGACAGGGGGCATGGAGACCCAGTACTTC. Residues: CARSPLGTGGMETQYF.

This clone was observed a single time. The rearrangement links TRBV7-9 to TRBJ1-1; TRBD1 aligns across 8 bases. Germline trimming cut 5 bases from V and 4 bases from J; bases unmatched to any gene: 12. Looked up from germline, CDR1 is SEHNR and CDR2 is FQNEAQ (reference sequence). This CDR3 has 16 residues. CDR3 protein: CASSIRPGQGGTEAFF. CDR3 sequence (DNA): TGTGCCAGCAGCATACGCCCAGGACAGGGCGGCACTGAAGCTTTCTTT.